The 24 T cell receptor beta chains below were found in one sample sequenced in a study of T cell repertoires in cytomegalovirus infection. TCRdb re-derived calls from the reads in MiXCR, one entry per CDR3 protein. Among approximately 990,000 distinct CDR3 sequences listed, around 32% were seen once. Antigens of these TCRs are unknown. This specimen consisted of cultured CD8+ T cells from PBMCs, obtained from culture after CMV antigen stimulation. These receptor sequences come from a human donor in good health (CMV status not recorded). Some clones in this sample may be carry-over from other donors' samples.

The V gene is TRBV27, the J gene TRBJ1-2; D unclear. The CDR3 extends over 13 amino acids. Germline assignment: CDR1 MNHEY and CDR2 SMNVEV (reference sequence). Trimming took off 2 bases at V and 4 bases at J, with 8 bases between the two ends. CDR3 sequence: CASSLRMAYGYTF. CDR3 nucleotides: TGTGCCAGCAGTTTAAGGATGGCCTATGGCTACACCTTC.

This clonotype was counted at least ten times. This rearrangement joins TRBV28 to TRBJ2-1; TRBD2 agrees at 9 bases. The ends lost 1 base at V and 8 bases at J; junction bases unmatched: 6. The germline gives CDR1 MDHEN, CDR2 SYDVKM. The CDR3 runs 15 residues. The CDR3 nucleotides read TGTGCCAGCAGTTTATACCTAGCGGGGCGCCATGAGCAGTTCTTC. Its protein product is CASSLYLAGRHEQFF. Looking up the rest from reference TRBV28 and TRBJ2-1 gives the full variable domain: DVKVTQSSRYLVKRTGEKVFLECVQDMDHENMFWYRQDPGLGLRLIYFSYDVKMKEKGDIPEGYSVSREKKERFSLILESASTNQTSMYLCASSLYLAGRHEQFFGPGTRLTVL.

This clonotype was seen a few times. The chain is built from TRBV19 and TRBJ1-4; D unresolved. The V end lost 4 bases, the J end lost 8 bases, and 8 bases lay between the germline ends. CDR3 length: 12 residues. Germline CDR1 reads LNHDA; CDR2 reads SQIVND (reference sequence). The CDR3 reads CASSTGREKLFF. As DNA, the CDR3 is TGTGCCAGTAGTACGGGTCGCGAAAAACTGTTTTTT.

The chain recombines TRBV19 with TRBJ2-6; 7 bases are a match to TRBD1. J lost 1 base, V lost 4 bases, and 13 bases had no gene match. The CDR3 runs to 19 residues. CDR1 is LNHDA, CDR2 SQIVND, per germline (reference sequence). The CDR3 DNA reads as TGTGCCAGTAGTACGATTTGGGACAGCGATATATCTGGGGCCAACGTCCTGACTTTC. This encodes CASSTIWDSDISGANVLTF.

The rearrangement links TRBV6-6 to TRBJ2-1, with a possible D match to TRBD2 (5 bases). The CDR3 sequence is 14 residues long. The germline gives CDR1 MNHNY, CDR2 SVGAGI (reference sequence). The V gene lost 10 bases and the J gene lost 4 bases, with 17 bases spanning the gap. The CDR3 DNA is TGTGCCACCGGTGAGACGGGGTCGTACAATGAGCAGTTCTTC. Encoded protein: CATGETGSYNEQFF.

This clonotype was recorded at least ten times. The chain combines TRBV7-2 with TRBJ2-7; D remains unclear. The CDR3 extends over 16 amino acids. Trimming removed 1 base at V and 0 bases at J, with 13 bases between. Germline lookup yields CDR1 SGHTA and CDR2 FQGNSA. The DNA of the CDR3 is TGTGCCAGCAGCTTAGGAGTAGGGCTTAGCTCCTACGAGCAGTACGTC. It yields the protein CASSLGVGLSSYEQYV.

The chain has TRBV19 and TRBJ2-7; the D gene is possibly TRBD2 (5 bases). Germline V lookup: CDR1 LNHDA, CDR2 SQIVND (reference sequence). The CDR3 is made up of 14 amino acids. The ends were cut back, 3 bases at V and 5 bases at J, with 14 bases in the middle. As DNA, the CDR3 is TGTGCCAGTAGTATTCTTGAGGGCGTCAACGAGCAGTACTTC. It encodes CASSILEGVNEQYF.

This clonotype has more than one count but fewer than ten. The gene calls are TRBV27 and TRBJ2-7, with D unresolved. With 3 bases removed from V and 7 bases from J, the gap between germline ends came to 13 bases. The CDR3 runs to 13 residues. Germline CDR1 MNHEY, CDR2 SMNVEV (reference sequence). Written as DNA, the CDR3 is TGTGCCAGCAGTTTGTCGTCAGGACGAGAGCAGTACTTC. This translates into CASSLSSGREQYF.

The chain combines TRBV28 with TRBJ2-5, with TRBD1 matching over 7 bases. This CDR3 contains 16 residues. The J segment lost 4 bases and the V segment lost 2 bases, leaving 10 bases of the junction unmatched. In germline, CDR1 is MDHEN, CDR2 SYDVKM. The CDR3 sequence: CASSLGEEQGTETQYF. In nucleotides, the CDR3 is TGTGCCAGCAGTTTAGGAGAAGAACAGGGGACAGAGACCCAGTACTTC. Filled out from reference TRBV28 and TRBJ2-5, the complete variable domain reads DVKVTQSSRYLVKRTGEKVFLECVQDMDHENMFWYRQDPGLGLRLIYFSYDVKMKEKGDIPEGYSVSREKKERFSLILESASTNQTSMYLCASSLGEEQGTETQYFGPGTRLLVL.

This clonotype was recorded a few times. DNA of the CDR3: TGTGCCAGCAGTCCTGGACTAGCGGATTACGAGCAGTACTTC. This translates into CASSPGLADYEQYF. This chain uses TRBV6-6 with TRBJ2-7, with TRBD2 identical over 10 bases. The CDR3 is 14 residues long. V lost 5 bases to trimming and J lost 4 bases; unmatched junction nucleotides: 5. The germline V gene has CDR1 MNHNY and CDR2 SVGAGI (reference sequence).

The V and J genes are TRBV7-9 and TRBJ2-1; TRBD1 matches 7 bases. The CDR3 consists of 16 residues. Germline CDR1 reads SEHNR; CDR2 reads FQNEAQ (reference sequence). V shed 2 bases, J shed 4 bases, and the junction held 8 bases outside the gene matches. This CDR3 is CASSLIGTVPYNEQFF. In nucleotides, the CDR3 is TGTGCCAGCAGCTTAATTGGGACAGTTCCTTACAATGAGCAGTTCTTC.

The V and J genes are TRBV5-1 and TRBJ1-2; 7 nucleotides match TRBD1. This CDR3 region has 15 residues. The ends lost 3 bases at V and 9 bases at J; junction bases unmatched: 14. Germline V gene lookup returns CDR1 SGHRS and CDR2 YFSETQ. CDR3 loop: CASSSSDRDAESYTF. In DNA, the CDR3 is TGCGCCAGCAGCTCCTCTGACAGGGACGCGGAGAGCTACACCTTC.

The rearrangement joins TRBV5-6 to TRBJ1-2; no definite D call. This CDR3 spans 12 amino acids. Per the germline V gene, CDR1 is SGHDT and CDR2 is YYEEEE. V was shortened by 0 bases and J by 7 bases, with 7 bases between the two germline ends. In nucleotides, the CDR3 is TGTGCCAGCAGCTTGGAAGAGGGTGGCTACACCTTC. Encoded protein: CASSLEEGGYTF.

The chain has TRBV20-1 and TRBJ1-4; D is unresolved. V lost 6 bases, J lost 8 bases, and 19 bases lay in between. This CDR3 has 14 residues. Germline V gives CDR1 DFQATT, CDR2 SNEGSKA (reference sequence). The DNA for the CDR3 is TGCAGTGCCCCCGATCGTCCAGGCCCGGAAAAACTGTTTTTT. Its protein product is CSAPDRPGPEKLFF.

This clonotype has ten or more counts. The rearrangement joins TRBV7-9 to TRBJ1-5; D is uncertain. CDR3 length: 14 amino acids. With 5 bases removed from V and 0 bases from J, the gap between germline ends came to 8 bases. Germline values: CDR1 SEHNR, CDR2 FQNEAQ (reference sequence). For the CDR3, the DNA is TGTGCCAGCAGCCCCCCCGGTAGCAATCAGCCCCAGCATTTT. This sequence encodes CASSPPGSNQPQHF.

This clonotype was recorded a few times. The chain employs TRBV7-9 and TRBJ2-7; 7 nucleotides align to TRBD1. J gave up 3 bases and V 4 bases, and 3 bases lay outside the gene matches. There are 13 residues in the CDR3. Looked up from germline, CDR1 is SEHNR and CDR2 is FQNEAQ (reference sequence). In DNA form, the CDR3 reads TGTGCCAGCAGCTGGGGACAGCTCTACGAGCAGTACTTC. Its protein is CASSWGQLYEQYF.

This chain links TRBV18 with TRBJ2-5; unclear D gene. CDR3 length: 13 residues. Germline CDR1 reads KGHSH; CDR2 reads LQKENI. Deletions cut 2 bases from V and 3 bases from J, with 7 bases between. The CDR3 loop reads CASSPIGEETQYF. CDR3 sequence (DNA): TGTGCCAGCTCACCAATAGGAGAAGAGACCCAGTACTTC.

The chain uses TRBV7-6 and TRBJ1-1; 9 bases fit TRBD1. The germline CDR1 and CDR2 sequences are SGHVS and FNYEAQ. There are 13 residues in the CDR3. J gave up 11 bases and V 5 bases, and 9 bases lay outside the gene matches. CDR3 loop: CASSPSRDRDAFF. The CDR3 DNA is TGTGCCAGCAGCCCCAGTCGGGACAGGGATGCTTTCTTT.

This chain joins TRBV6-6 and TRBJ1-4; TRBD1 matches 8 bases. Germline values: CDR1 MNHNY, CDR2 SVGAGI (reference sequence). J lost 2 bases, V lost 4 bases, and 9 bases had no gene match. This CDR3 spans 17 amino acids. Here the CDR3 reads CASSFTAYRGTNEKLFF. CDR3 nucleotide sequence: TGTGCCAGCAGTTTCACAGCCTACAGGGGGACTAATGAAAAACTGTTTTTT.

The chain uses TRBV27 and TRBJ1-1, with 7 bases fitting TRBD1. CDR1 and CDR2 from the germline V gene are MNHEY and SMNVEV (reference sequence). The CDR3 loop spans 12 amino acids. The CDR3 DNA is TGTGTAACCGGGACAGCGAACACTGAAGCTTTCTTT. It codes for CVTGTANTEAFF.

This clonotype was seen a handful of times. The chain couples TRBV4-1 to TRBJ1-3; D is perhaps TRBD1 (5 bases). Germline lookup yields CDR1 MGHRA and CDR2 YSYEKL. Trimming pared 4 bases from V and 0 bases from J, leaving 10 bases between. This CDR3 is built from 15 residues. CDR3 nucleotides: TGCGCCAGCAGCCTAACGACAGCCTCTGGAAACACCATATATTTT. Translating gives CASSLTTASGNTIYF.

This rearrangement joins TRBV4-2 to TRBJ2-7, with 9 bases identical to TRBD2. This CDR3 contains 18 residues. CDR1 LGHNA and CDR2 YNFKEQ come from the germline V gene. V dropped 3 bases and J dropped 1; count of bases not matched to a gene: 13. CDR3: CASSQAGASGASSYEQYF. CDR3 in DNA: TGTGCCAGCAGCCAGGCCGGGGCTAGCGGGGCCTCTTCCTACGAGCAGTACTTC.

This clonotype came up a few times. The J gene is TRBJ1-2, the V gene TRBV27; TRBD1 matches at 7 bases. Unmatched junction bases numbered 11, after V lost 0 bases and J lost 4 bases. The CDR3 consists of 17 residues. Germline CDR1 is MNHEY and CDR2 is SMNVEV (reference sequence). The CDR3 loop reads CASSLSKRGPVGYGYTF. As DNA, the CDR3 is TGTGCCAGCAGTTTATCGAAAAGGGGGCCTGTTGGCTATGGCTACACCTTC.

This clonotype was observed many times. The V gene is TRBV7-6, the J gene TRBJ2-1; D gene ambiguous. Germline CDR1 reads SGHVS; CDR2 reads FNYEAQ. The ends were cut back, 5 bases at V and 1 base at J, with 6 bases in the middle. The CDR3 runs 13 residues. CDR3 region: CASSIESYNEQFF. CDR3 sequence (DNA): TGTGCCAGCAGCATTGAATCCTACAATGAGCAGTTCTTC.